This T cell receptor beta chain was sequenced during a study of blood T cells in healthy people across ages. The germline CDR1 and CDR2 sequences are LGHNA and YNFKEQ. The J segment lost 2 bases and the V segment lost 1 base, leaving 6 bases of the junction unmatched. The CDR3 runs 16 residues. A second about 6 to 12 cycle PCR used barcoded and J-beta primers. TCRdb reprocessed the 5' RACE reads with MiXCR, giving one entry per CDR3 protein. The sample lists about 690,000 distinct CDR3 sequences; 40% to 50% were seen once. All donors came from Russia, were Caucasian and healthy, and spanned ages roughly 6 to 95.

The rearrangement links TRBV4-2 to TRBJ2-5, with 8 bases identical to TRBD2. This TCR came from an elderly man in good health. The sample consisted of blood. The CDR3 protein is CASSQGGASGQETQYF. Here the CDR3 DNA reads TGTGCCAGCAGCCAAGGTGGGGCTAGCGGGCAAGAGACCCAGTACTTC.